This TCR beta chain was captured by sequencing in a study of T-cell reconstitution after alpha-beta-depleted transplantation in children. Study-wide findings and caveats: Expanded clones from the graft, numbering several hundred, reportedly supplied alpha-beta T cells about two months after transplant. At one year after transplant, newly produced T cells mostly accounted for T-cell counts and diversity. Recipient T cells and thymic progenitors that survived were the source of the high TCRbeta diversity seen at day 60 in some patients.

This clonotype was counted ten times or more. What it recognizes is unknown. A TCRbeta library incorporating unique molecular identifiers was prepared. MiXCR, applied by TCRdb to the PCR reads, yields one record per CDR3 protein. The sample yields about 230,000 distinct CDR3 sequences, approximately 11% seen once. The CDR3 sequence is 15 residues long. Germline CDR1 is SGHRS and CDR2 is YFSETQ. Germline trimming cut 5 bases from V and 7 bases from J; bases unmatched to any gene: 9. The receptor comes from a child younger than two with acute myeloid leukemia, due to receive a stem cell transplant. The rearrangement joins TRBV5-1 to TRBJ1-5; 10 bases line up with TRBD1. The starting material was PBMCs, obtained before TCRalphabeta/CD19-depleted stem cell transplant. CDR3 DNA sequence: TGCGCCAGCAGGCCCGGGACAGGGGCTGGCCAGCCCCAGCATTTT. Amino acid sequence: CASRPGTGAGQPQHF.